This note documents a single T cell receptor (beta chain) sequence. This record comes from a study of blood T cell repertoires in COVID-19. Study overall: The analysed material was cDNA or gDNA that came from T cells, B-cell-depleted T cells, or PBMCs.

CDR3 length equals 17 residues. Trimming at V came to 4 bases and at J to 4 bases, leaving 7 bases not matched to a gene. Per germline, CDR1 KGHDR and CDR2 SFDVKD. Original data processing: For nucleated cells, counts were estimated from reference gene primer amplification. The protocol was immunoSEQ multiplex PCR, while the TCRdb copy is restricted to in-frame clones and leaves out a portion. D and trimming were read from the DNA, whereas the V and J calls and clone size are those reported in that table. Among 300,000 or so clones listed, around 86% were seen once. The receptor was isolated from a man aged 50 or older with active or convalescent COVID-19. The V call is TRBV24-1, the J call TRBJ2-3; 13 bases are a match to TRBD2. Sequenced sample: peripheral blood. CDR3 nucleotides: TGTGCCACCAGTGACCCCGGGACTAGCGGGATTGCAGATACGCAGTATTTT. This gives the protein CATSDPGTSGIADTQYF.